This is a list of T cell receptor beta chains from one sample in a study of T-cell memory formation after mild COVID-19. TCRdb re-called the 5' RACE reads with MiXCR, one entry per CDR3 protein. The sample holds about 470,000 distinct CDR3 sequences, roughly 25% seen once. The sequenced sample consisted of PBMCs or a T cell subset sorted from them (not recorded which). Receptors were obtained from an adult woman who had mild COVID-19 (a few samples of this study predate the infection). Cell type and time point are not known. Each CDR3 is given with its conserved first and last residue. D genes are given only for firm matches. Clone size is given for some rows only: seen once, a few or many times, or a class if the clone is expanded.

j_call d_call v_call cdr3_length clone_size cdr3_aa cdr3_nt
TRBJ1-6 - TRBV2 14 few CASNRRDYNSPLHF TGTGCCAGCAACCGCAGGGACTATAATTCACCCCTCCACTTT
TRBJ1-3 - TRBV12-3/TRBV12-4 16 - CASSFTGSHSGNTIYF TGTGCCAGCAGTTTCACAGGGTCCCACTCTGGAAACACCATATATTTT
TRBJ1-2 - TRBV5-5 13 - CASSVGSAGGYTF TGTGCCAGCAGCGTTGGCTCGGCTGGTGGCTACACCTTC
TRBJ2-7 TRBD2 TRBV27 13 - CASSLRGEYEQYF TGTGCCAGCAGTTTACGGGGGGAATACGAGCAGTACTTC
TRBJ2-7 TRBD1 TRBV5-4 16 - CASSSITGGPAYEQYF TGTGCCAGCAGCTCTATAACAGGGGGACCAGCCTACGAGCAGTACTTC
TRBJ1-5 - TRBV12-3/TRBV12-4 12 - CASLVGSQPQHF TGTGCCAGCCTGGTTGGGAGTCAGCCCCAGCATTTT
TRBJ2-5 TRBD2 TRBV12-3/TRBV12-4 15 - CASSATSGYQETQYF TGTGCCAGCAGTGCAACTAGCGGGTACCAAGAGACCCAGTACTTC
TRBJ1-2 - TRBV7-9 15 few CASSSTQNAGYGYTF TGTGCCAGCAGCTCAACCCAGAACGCGGGGTATGGCTACACCTTC
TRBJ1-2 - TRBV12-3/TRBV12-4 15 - CASSPNGRENYGYTF TGTGCCAGCAGCCCAAACGGGAGGGAGAACTATGGCTACACCTTC
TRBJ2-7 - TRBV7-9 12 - CASSLACNEQYF TGTGCCAGCAGCTTAGCGTGTAACGAGCAGTACTTC
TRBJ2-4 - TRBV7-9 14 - CASSPTVAKNIQYF TGTGCCAGCAGCCCAACAGTAGCCAAAAACATTCAGTACTTC
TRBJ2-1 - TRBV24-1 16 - CATSASGRVSYNEQFF TGTGCCACCAGTGCGTCAGGGCGGGTCTCCTACAATGAGCAGTTCTTC
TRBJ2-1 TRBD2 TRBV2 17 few CASSDASGGNSYNEQFF TGTGCCAGCAGTGATGCTAGCGGGGGAAACTCCTACAATGAGCAGTTCTTC
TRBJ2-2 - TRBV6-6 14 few CASSYRENIGELFF TGTGCCAGCAGTTACAGGGAGAATATCGGGGAGCTGTTTTTT